A single sample gave rise to the 5 T cell receptor beta chains below, sequenced in a study of blood T cell repertoires in COVID-19. Only in-frame clones appear in the TCRdb table, and some are missing; sequencing was by immunoSEQ multiplex PCR. The table includes some 70,000 clones, 76% detected once. The material sequenced was peripheral blood. These receptors came from a man in his sixties with COVID-19, enrolled during active disease.

This clone came up once. This chain joins TRBV19 and TRBJ2-1; possible D gene TRBD1, 6 bases. Germline V gives CDR1 LNHDA, CDR2 SQIVND (reference sequence). This CDR3 is built from 14 residues. V lost 0 bases and J 15 bases, leaving 18 bases between the germline ends. The CDR3 reads CASSIDSGTIILFF. CDR3 in DNA: TGTGCCAGTAGTATAGACTCGGGGACAATCATCCTGTTCTTC.

The count of this clone is one. The rearrangement links TRBV2 to TRBJ2-2; 9 nucleotides line up with TRBD1. The ends lost 6 bases at V and 5 bases at J; junction bases unmatched: 7. The CDR3 runs to 15 residues. Germline lookup yields CDR1 SNHLY and CDR2 FYNNEI. Written as DNA, the CDR3 is TGTGCCAGCAGGGACAGGGGCCTCCGTACCGGGGAGCTGTTTTTT. Translation: CASRDRGLRTGELFF.

This sequence joins TRBV28 and TRBJ1-5; no clear D gene. The CDR3 length is 16 residues. V lost 1 base and J 4 bases, leaving 14 bases between the germline ends. The germline V gene encodes CDR1 MDHEN and CDR2 SYDVKM. The CDR3 bases are TGTGCCAGCAGTTTATTGAAGAGGGTAGGGAATCAGCCCCAGCATTTT. The encoded protein is CASSLLKRVGNQPQHF. The full variable domain, in which reference TRBV28 and TRBJ1-5 provide the parts outside the CDR3, is DVKVTQSSRYLVKRTGEKVFLECVQDMDHENMFWYRQDPGLGLRLIYFSYDVKMKEKGDIPEGYSVSREKKERFSLILESASTNQTSMYLCASSLLKRVGNQPQHFGDGTRLSIL.

J is TRBJ2-1 and V is TRBV24-1; TRBD2 agrees at 7 bases. CDR1 is KGHDR and CDR2 is SFDVKD in the germline V gene. Trimming took 9 bases from V and 3 from J; bases not matched to a gene: 4. The CDR3 has 13 residues. In DNA, the CDR3 is TGTGCCACCGGGGCTAGCGGCTACAATGAGCAGTTCTTC. This encodes CATGASGYNEQFF.

Regarding this clone: Without the conserved terminal phenylalanine or tryptophan, this CDR3 likely stems from a read error. The DNA is omitted, as the CDR3 cannot be located on it reliably, and the CDR3 follows TCRdb's listing. The chain employs TRBV21-1 and TRBJ1-5; TRBD1 is the table's D call and was not checked against the DNA. TRBV21-1 is shown as a pseudogene. Ends included, the CDR3 has 9 residues. The CDR3 sequence: CASSKMTGI.